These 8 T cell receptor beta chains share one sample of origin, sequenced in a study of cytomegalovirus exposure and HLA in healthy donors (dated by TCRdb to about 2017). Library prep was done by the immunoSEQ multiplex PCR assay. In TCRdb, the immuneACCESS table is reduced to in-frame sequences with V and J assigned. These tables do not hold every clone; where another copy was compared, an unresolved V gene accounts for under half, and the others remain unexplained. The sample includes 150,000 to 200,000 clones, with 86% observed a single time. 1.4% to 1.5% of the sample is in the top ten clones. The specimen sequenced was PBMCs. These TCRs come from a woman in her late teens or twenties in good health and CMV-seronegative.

CDR3 coding DNA: TGTGCCAGCAGTGAAGATCTAGGGGCATACAATGAGCAGTTCTTC. Residues: CASSEDLGAYNEQFF. V is TRBV2 and J is TRBJ2-1; D is possibly TRBD1 (5 bases). Deletions cut 1 base from V and 4 bases from J, with 11 bases between. This CDR3 spans 15 amino acids. Germline CDR1 and CDR2: SNHLY and FYNNEI.

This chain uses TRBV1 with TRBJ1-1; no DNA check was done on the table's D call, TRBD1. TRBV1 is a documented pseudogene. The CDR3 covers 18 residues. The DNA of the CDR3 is TGCACCAGCAGCCAAGAGCCACTTTGGACAGGGAGGCGAACTGAAGCTTTCTTT. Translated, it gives CTSSQEPLWTGRRTEAFF.

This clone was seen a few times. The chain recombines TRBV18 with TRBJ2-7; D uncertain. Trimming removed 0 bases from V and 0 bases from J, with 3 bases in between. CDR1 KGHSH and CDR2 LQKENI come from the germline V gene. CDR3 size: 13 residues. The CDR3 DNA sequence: TGTGCCAGCTCACCACCTATCTCCTACGAGCAGTACTTC. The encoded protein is CASSPPISYEQYF.

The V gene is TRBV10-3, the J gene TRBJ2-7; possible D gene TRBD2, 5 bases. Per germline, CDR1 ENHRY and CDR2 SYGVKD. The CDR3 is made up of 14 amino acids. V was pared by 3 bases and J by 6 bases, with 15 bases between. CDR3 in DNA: TGTGCCATCAGTGACGAGGGAAGGCAGTCCGAGCAGTACTTC. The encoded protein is CAISDEGRQSEQYF.

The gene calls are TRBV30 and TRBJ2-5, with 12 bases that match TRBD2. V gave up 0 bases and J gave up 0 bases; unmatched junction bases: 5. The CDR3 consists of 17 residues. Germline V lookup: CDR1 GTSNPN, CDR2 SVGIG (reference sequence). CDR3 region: CAWSVSRTSGNQETQYF. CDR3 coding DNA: TGTGCCTGGAGTGTAAGCAGGACTAGCGGGAACCAAGAGACCCAGTACTTC.

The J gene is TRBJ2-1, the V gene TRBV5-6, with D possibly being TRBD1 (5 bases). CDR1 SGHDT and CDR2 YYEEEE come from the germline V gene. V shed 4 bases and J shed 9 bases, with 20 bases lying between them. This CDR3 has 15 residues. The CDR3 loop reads CASSPLPPGPGEQFF. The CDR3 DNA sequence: TGTGCCAGCAGCCCCTTGCCCCCAGGGCCGGGTGAGCAGTTCTTC. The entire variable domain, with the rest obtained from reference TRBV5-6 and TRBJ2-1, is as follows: DAGVTQSPTHLIKTRGQQVTLRCSPKSGHDTVSWYQQALGQGPQFIFQYYEEEERQRGNFPDRFSGHQFPNYSSELNVNALLLGDSALYLCASSPLPPGPGEQFFGPGTRLTVL.

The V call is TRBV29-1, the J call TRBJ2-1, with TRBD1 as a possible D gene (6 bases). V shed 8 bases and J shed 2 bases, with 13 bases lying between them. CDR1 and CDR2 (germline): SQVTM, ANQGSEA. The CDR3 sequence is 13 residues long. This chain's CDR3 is CSSRQAPYNEQFF. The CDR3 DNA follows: TGCAGCAGCCGACAGGCCCCCTACAATGAGCAGTTCTTC.

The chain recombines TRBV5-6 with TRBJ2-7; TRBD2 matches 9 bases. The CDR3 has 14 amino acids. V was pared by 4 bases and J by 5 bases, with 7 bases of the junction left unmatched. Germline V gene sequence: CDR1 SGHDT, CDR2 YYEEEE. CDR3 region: CASSNGLAPHEQYF. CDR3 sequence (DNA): TGTGCCAGCAGCAACGGACTAGCGCCCCACGAGCAGTACTTC.